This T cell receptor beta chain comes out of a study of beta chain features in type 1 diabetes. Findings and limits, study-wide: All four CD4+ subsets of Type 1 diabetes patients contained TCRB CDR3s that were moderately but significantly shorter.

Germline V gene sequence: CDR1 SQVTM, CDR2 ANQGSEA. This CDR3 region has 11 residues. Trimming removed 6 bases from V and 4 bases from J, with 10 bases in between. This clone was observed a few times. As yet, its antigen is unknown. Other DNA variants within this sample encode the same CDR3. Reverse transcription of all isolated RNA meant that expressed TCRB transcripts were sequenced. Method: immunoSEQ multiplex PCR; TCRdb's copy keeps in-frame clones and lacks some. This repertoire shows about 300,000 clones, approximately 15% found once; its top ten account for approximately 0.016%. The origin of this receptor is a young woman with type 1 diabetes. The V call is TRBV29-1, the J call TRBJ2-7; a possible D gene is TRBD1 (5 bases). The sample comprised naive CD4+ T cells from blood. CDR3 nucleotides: TGCAGCGTATCCCAGGGTTACGAGCAGTACTTC. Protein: CSVSQGYEQYF.